The rows below give T cell receptor beta chains drawn from one sample of a study of blood T cell repertoires in COVID-19. Profiling relied on immunoSEQ multiplex PCR, and the TCRdb table lists in-frame clones only, not all of them. The data show tens of thousands of clones, around 91% seen once. Sequencing used peripheral blood. Source of these receptors: a man between 65 and 85 years old with active or convalescent COVID-19. The CDR3 runs from the conserved cysteine through the conserved F or W. Fields, in order: CDR3 DNA, CDR3 protein, clone size, CDR3 length, D gene, J gene, V gene. The D gene is left open where the match is weak. Expanded clones get a size class; other rows say once, few or many, or leave the size out.

CDR3nt: TGTGCCAGCAGCTTGGGCCCGAGTCTCTCTGGAAACACCATATATTTT
CDR3aa: CASSLGPSLSGNTIYF
abundance: few
len: 16
d_gene: -
j_gene: TRBJ1-3
v_gene: TRBV5-5

CDR3nt: TGCGCCAGCAGCCCGAGGGGGCTTAACGAAAAACTGTTTTTT
CDR3aa: CASSPRGLNEKLFF
abundance: -
len: 14
d_gene: TRBD1
j_gene: TRBJ1-4
v_gene: TRBV4-1

CDR3nt: TGTGCCAGCAGCGCAGGGGGCATTGAAAAACTGTTTTTT
CDR3aa: CASSAGGIEKLFF
abundance: -
len: 13
d_gene: TRBD1
j_gene: TRBJ1-4
v_gene: TRBV9

CDR3nt: TGTGCCGGATGGACGGGGGGCGCAGATACGCAGTATTTT
CDR3aa: CAGWTGGADTQYF
abundance: -
len: 13
d_gene: -
j_gene: TRBJ2-3
v_gene: TRBV10-3

CDR3nt: TGTGCCAGCAGGCAACAGGGGTCTACGGAGACCCAGTACTTC
CDR3aa: CASRQQGSTETQYF
abundance: -
len: 14
d_gene: TRBD1
j_gene: TRBJ2-5
v_gene: TRBV28

CDR3nt: TGTGCCACCAGCCCGGGGTGGACTGAAGCTTTCTTT
CDR3aa: CATSPGWTEAFF
abundance: few
len: 12
d_gene: -
j_gene: TRBJ1-1
v_gene: TRBV10-3

CDR3nt: TGTGCCACCAGTGATGCAGTGGACTATGGCTACACCTTC
CDR3aa: CATSDAVDYGYTF
abundance: -
len: 13
d_gene: -
j_gene: TRBJ1-2
v_gene: TRBV24-1

CDR3nt: TGTGCCAGGGGGACAGGGGAGGGAGAGCAGTACTTC
CDR3aa: CARGTGEGEQYF
abundance: -
len: 12
d_gene: TRBD1
j_gene: TRBJ2-7
v_gene: TRBV19

CDR3nt: TGCGCCAGCAGCTCCGGAAAGGGACAGCTACACACAGATACGCAGTATTTT
CDR3aa: CASSSGKGQLHTDTQYF
abundance: -
len: 17
d_gene: TRBD1
j_gene: TRBJ2-3
v_gene: TRBV5-1

CDR3nt: TGTGCCAGCAGTGAGGGACAGTCTGGTGTTCAGCCCCAGCATTTT
CDR3aa: CASSEGQSGVQPQHF
abundance: -
len: 15
d_gene: TRBD1
j_gene: TRBJ1-5
v_gene: TRBV6-1

CDR3nt: TGTGCCCTGAAGAGGCTAGCGGGGGGGAGTCGCTCCTACGAGCAGTACTTC
CDR3aa: CALKRLAGGSRSYEQYF
abundance: -
len: 17
d_gene: TRBD2
j_gene: TRBJ2-7
v_gene: TRBV30

CDR3nt: TGTGCCAGCAGCCCGGGACAGGGGCTCACCATATATTTT
CDR3aa: CASSPGQGLTIYF
abundance: few
len: 13
d_gene: TRBD1
j_gene: TRBJ1-3
v_gene: TRBV7-2

CDR3nt: TGCGCCAGCAGCTTGGCCTTGTCTCCCAGGCCGCTTTTGGGTGAGCAGTTCTTC
CDR3aa: CASSLALSPRPLLGEQFF
abundance: once
len: 18
d_gene: -
j_gene: TRBJ2-1
v_gene: TRBV5-1

CDR3nt: TGTGCTAGTGGTTCTCGGGACAGGAGTGAGCAGTTCTTC
CDR3aa: CASGSRDRSEQFF
abundance: few
len: 13
d_gene: TRBD1
j_gene: TRBJ2-1
v_gene: TRBV12-5

CDR3nt: TGCGCCAGCAGCCCCACTAGCGATGACTACAATGAGCAGTTCTTC
CDR3aa: CASSPTSDDYNEQFF
abundance: -
len: 15
d_gene: TRBD2
j_gene: TRBJ2-1
v_gene: TRBV10-1

CDR3nt: TGCAGCGTCCACGGGGGGGACAGTTTGGGAAGCGGCTACACCTTC
CDR3aa: CSVHGGDSLGSGYTF
abundance: -
len: 15
d_gene: TRBD1
j_gene: TRBJ1-2
v_gene: TRBV29-1

CDR3nt: TGTGCCAGCGAGAGGGCAAGCTATGGCTACACCTTC
CDR3aa: CASERASYGYTF
abundance: -
len: 12
d_gene: -
j_gene: TRBJ1-2
v_gene: TRBV28

CDR3nt: TGTGCCAGCAGCCCAGGGAAATCGAGCACTGAAGCTTTCTTT
CDR3aa: CASSPGKSSTEAFF
abundance: -
len: 14
d_gene: -
j_gene: TRBJ1-1
v_gene: TRBV7-9

CDR3nt: TGTGCCAGCAGCTTATTTTCGTATGCTAGCGGGGCTACCTACGAGCAGTACTTC
CDR3aa: CASSLFSYASGATYEQYF
abundance: -
len: 18
d_gene: TRBD2
j_gene: TRBJ2-7
v_gene: TRBV7-2

CDR3nt: TGTGCCAGCAGCTTAGCGGGGGACAGGGACGACGAGCAGTACTTC
CDR3aa: CASSLAGDRDDEQYF
abundance: -
len: 15
d_gene: TRBD1
j_gene: TRBJ2-7
v_gene: TRBV11-2

CDR3nt: TGCAGCGTTGACTCGGCTAACTATGGCTACACCTTC
CDR3aa: CSVDSANYGYTF
abundance: -
len: 12
d_gene: -
j_gene: TRBJ1-2
v_gene: TRBV29-1

CDR3nt: TGTGCCATCCTTAATGGGGAAGGGGCGGTAACTTTCTTT
CDR3aa: CAILNGEGAVTFF
abundance: -
len: 13
d_gene: -
j_gene: TRBJ1-1
v_gene: TRBV10-3

CDR3nt: TGTGCCAGTAGTACACGGGACAGGGGGCAATCGGTGAACACTGAAGCTTTCTTT
CDR3aa: CASSTRDRGQSVNTEAFF
abundance: few
len: 18
d_gene: TRBD1
j_gene: TRBJ1-1
v_gene: TRBV19

CDR3nt: TGTGCCAGCAGCCCAGGCATGAACACTGAAGCTTTCTTT
CDR3aa: CASSPGMNTEAFF
abundance: -
len: 13
d_gene: -
j_gene: TRBJ1-1
v_gene: TRBV9

CDR3nt: TGTGCCAGCAGTATGGGCTACTCCTACGAGCAGTACTTC
CDR3aa: CASSMGYSYEQYF
abundance: once
len: 13
d_gene: -
j_gene: TRBJ2-7
v_gene: TRBV6-2/TRBV6-3

CDR3nt: TGCGCCAGCAGCTTGGAAGGGGCAGATACGCAGTATTTT
CDR3aa: CASSLEGADTQYF
abundance: -
len: 13
d_gene: -
j_gene: TRBJ2-3
v_gene: TRBV5-1

CDR3nt: TGTGCCAGCTCACCACCGGGACAGGGAGGGAAAAATCAGCCCCAGCATTTT
CDR3aa: CASSPPGQGGKNQPQHF
abundance: -
len: 17
d_gene: TRBD1
j_gene: TRBJ1-5
v_gene: TRBV18

CDR3nt: TGCGCCAGCAGCCAAGTGGGGGGGAATGAAAAACTGTTTTTT
CDR3aa: CASSQVGGNEKLFF
abundance: -
len: 14
d_gene: -
j_gene: TRBJ1-4
v_gene: TRBV4-3

CDR3nt: TGTGCCAGCAGCGTAGATGGGACAGGGAATGGCTACACCTTC
CDR3aa: CASSVDGTGNGYTF
abundance: -
len: 14
d_gene: TRBD1
j_gene: TRBJ1-2
v_gene: TRBV9

CDR3nt: TGTGCCAGCAGCCAAGCAGGGTTTGTAGGTGGTTCACCCCTCCACTTT
CDR3aa: CASSQAGFVGGSPLHF
abundance: few
len: 16
d_gene: -
j_gene: TRBJ1-6
v_gene: TRBV4-2

CDR3nt: TGTGCCAGCAGTTCCTACAAGGGGGTCTCGAACACCGGGGAGCTGTTTTTT
CDR3aa: CASSSYKGVSNTGELFF
abundance: -
len: 17
d_gene: -
j_gene: TRBJ2-2
v_gene: TRBV28

CDR3nt: TGCGCCAGCAGTGAACCTAGCGGGGGGCCGTTTTACGAGCAGTACTTC
CDR3aa: CASSEPSGGPFYEQYF
abundance: -
len: 16
d_gene: TRBD2
j_gene: TRBJ2-7
v_gene: TRBV10-2

CDR3nt: TGTGCCAGCAGCCAACAGGGAACTGAAGCTTTCTTT
CDR3aa: CASSQQGTEAFF
abundance: once
len: 12
d_gene: -
j_gene: TRBJ1-1
v_gene: TRBV7-9

CDR3nt: TGCGCCAGCACAATCGGGGGGCAGTACAATGAGCAGTTCTTC
CDR3aa: CASTIGGQYNEQFF
abundance: -
len: 14
d_gene: -
j_gene: TRBJ2-1
v_gene: TRBV5-1

CDR3nt: TGTGCCAGCAGCTCGGGGGGAATAGCGGCCCCTGGAAGGCAGTACTTC
CDR3aa: CASSSGGIAAPGRQYF
abundance: -
len: 16
d_gene: TRBD2
j_gene: TRBJ2-7
v_gene: TRBV5-8

CDR3nt: TGTGCCAGCAGCTTGTCGCAGACAGGGGATCTTAGCGAGCAGTACTTC
CDR3aa: CASSLSQTGDLSEQYF
abundance: -
len: 16
d_gene: TRBD1
j_gene: TRBJ2-7
v_gene: TRBV5-6

CDR3nt: TGCGCCAGCAGTGAGAGGGGGAACTATGGCTACACCTTC
CDR3aa: CASSERGNYGYTF
abundance: few
len: 13
d_gene: -
j_gene: TRBJ1-2
v_gene: TRBV10-2

CDR3nt: TGTGCCAGCAGCTCCGGACTAGCGGGGCAAGAGACCCAGTACTTC
CDR3aa: CASSSGLAGQETQYF
abundance: -
len: 15
d_gene: TRBD2
j_gene: TRBJ2-5
v_gene: TRBV11-3

CDR3nt: TGCGCCAGCAGCCGGACAGGAGCCACCGGGGAGCTGTTTTTT
CDR3aa: CASSRTGATGELFF
abundance: -
len: 14
d_gene: TRBD1
j_gene: TRBJ2-2
v_gene: TRBV5-1

CDR3nt: TGCAGTGCTCTCTACCAAGAGACCCAGTACTTC
CDR3aa: CSALYQETQYF
abundance: -
len: 11
d_gene: -
j_gene: TRBJ2-5
v_gene: TRBV20-1